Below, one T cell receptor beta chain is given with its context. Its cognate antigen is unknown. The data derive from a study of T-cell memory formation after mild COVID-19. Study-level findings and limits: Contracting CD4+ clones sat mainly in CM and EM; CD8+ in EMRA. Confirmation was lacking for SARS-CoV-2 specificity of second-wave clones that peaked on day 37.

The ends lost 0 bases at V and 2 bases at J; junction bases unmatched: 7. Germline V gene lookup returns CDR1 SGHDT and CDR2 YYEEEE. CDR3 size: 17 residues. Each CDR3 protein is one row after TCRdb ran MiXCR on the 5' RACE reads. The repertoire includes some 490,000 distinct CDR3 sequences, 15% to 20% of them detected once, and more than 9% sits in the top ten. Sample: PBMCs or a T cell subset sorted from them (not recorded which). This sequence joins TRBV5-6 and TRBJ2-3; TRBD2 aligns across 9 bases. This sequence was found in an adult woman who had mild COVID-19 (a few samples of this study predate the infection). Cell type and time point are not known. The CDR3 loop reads CASSLDALAGFTDTQYF. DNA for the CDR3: TGTGCCAGCAGCTTGGACGCGCTAGCGGGATTCACAGATACGCAGTATTTT.